This T cell receptor (beta chain) was recorded in a study of chemoradiotherapy in HPV16-positive cancers. To note about this clone: Its antigen is not known.

The assay was immunoSEQ multiplex PCR, and TCRdb's table has in-frame clones only and misses some. This table holds roughly 9,300 clones, approximately 70% found once. Study observations and caveats: HPV-responsive T-cell expansion during chemoradiotherapy was linked to improved recurrence-free survival in HPV16-positive patients. Non-HPV-specific T cells did not expand in tumors during treatment, whereas candidate HPV-specific clones and E7-related motifs did.

Germline loops: CDR1 KGHSH, CDR2 LQKENI. J was trimmed by 6 bases and V by 4 bases; bases with no gene match: 8. This CDR3 has 16 amino acids. The origin of this receptor is a human donor with HPV-associated anogenital cancer. The specimen was collected from a patient who underwent chemoradiotherapy. This chain connects TRBV18 to TRBJ2-2; 10 nucleotides agree with TRBD1. The CDR3 region is CASSLTGTGAAGELFF. As DNA, the CDR3 is TGTGCCAGCTCACTCACCGGGACAGGGGCTGCCGGGGAGCTGTTTTTT.